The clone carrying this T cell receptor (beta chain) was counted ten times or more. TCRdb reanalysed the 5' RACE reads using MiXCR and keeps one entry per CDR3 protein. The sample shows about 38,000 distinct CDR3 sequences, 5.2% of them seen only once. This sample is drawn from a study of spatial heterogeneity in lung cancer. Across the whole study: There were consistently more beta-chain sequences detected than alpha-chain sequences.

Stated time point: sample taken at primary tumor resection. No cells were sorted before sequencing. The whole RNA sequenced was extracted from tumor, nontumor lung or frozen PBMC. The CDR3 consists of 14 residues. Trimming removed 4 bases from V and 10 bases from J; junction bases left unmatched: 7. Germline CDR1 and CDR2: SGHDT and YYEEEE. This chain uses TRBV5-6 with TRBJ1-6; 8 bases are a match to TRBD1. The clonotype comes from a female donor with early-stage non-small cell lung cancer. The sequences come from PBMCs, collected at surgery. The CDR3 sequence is CASSLRQGRSPLHF. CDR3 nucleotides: TGTGCCAGCAGCCTCAGACAGGGGCGCTCACCCCTCCACTTT.